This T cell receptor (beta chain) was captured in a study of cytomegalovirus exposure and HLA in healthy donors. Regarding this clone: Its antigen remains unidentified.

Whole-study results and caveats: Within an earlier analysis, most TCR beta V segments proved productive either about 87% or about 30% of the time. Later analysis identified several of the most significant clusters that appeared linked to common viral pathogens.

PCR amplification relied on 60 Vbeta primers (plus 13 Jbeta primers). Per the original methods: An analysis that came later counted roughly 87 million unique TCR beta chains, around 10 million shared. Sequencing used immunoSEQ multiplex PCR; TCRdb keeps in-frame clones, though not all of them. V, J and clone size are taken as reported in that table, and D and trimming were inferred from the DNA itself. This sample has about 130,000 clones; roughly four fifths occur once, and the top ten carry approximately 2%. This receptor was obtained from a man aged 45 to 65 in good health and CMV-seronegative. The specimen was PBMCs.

CDR3 in amino acids: CASSPTRRDQETQYF. Written as DNA, the CDR3 is TGTGCCAGCAGCCCGACTCGTCGCGACCAAGAGACCCAGTACTTC. This chain links TRBV21-1 with TRBJ2-5; TRBD2, the D gene given by the table, was not confirmed from the DNA. TRBV21-1 is labeled a pseudogene. This CDR3 contains 15 residues.